These 29 T cell receptor beta chains were sequenced from one sample in a study of T cells in Graves' hyperthyroidism and ophthalmopathy. Using RNA transcripts as the source, TCR beta CDR3 regions were amplified. The HTBI primer set served for first-round RT-PCR of the TCR CDR3. TCRdb called the multiplex PCR reads again in MiXCR, with one record for every CDR3 protein. Among more than 500,000 distinct CDR3 sequences listed, 46% were seen once. Sequenced sample: peripheral blood or thyroid tissue (not recorded which). The receptors stem from an adult woman with Graves' disease, either hyperthyroidism or ophthalmopathy (not recorded which).

This clonotype was picked up many times. The junction departs from germline at one end; a sequencing error may be responsible. The chain uses TRBV7-7 and TRBJ2-2; D is undetermined. The CDR3 extends over 13 amino acids. The germline gives CDR1 SSHAT, CDR2 FNYEAQ (reference sequence). This chain's CDR3 is CASSPRKTGELFF. The DNA of the CDR3 is TGTGCTAGCAGCCCTAGGAAGACCGGGGAGCTGTTTTTT.

J is TRBJ2-7 and V is TRBV29-1; possibly TRBD2 for D (6 bases). V dropped 8 bases and J dropped 4 bases, with 18 bases sitting between them. Germline assignment: CDR1 SQVTM and CDR2 ANQGSEA. The CDR3 loop spans 13 amino acids. Written as DNA, the CDR3 is TGCAGCTTAGCGGTGGGGAATTCTTACGAGCAGTACTTC. The encoded protein is CSLAVGNSYEQYF.

The genes are TRBV29-1 and TRBJ2-7; maybe TRBD2 (7 bases). This CDR3 spans 12 amino acids. Between the trimmed V and J ends, which lost 6 bases and 13 bases, there was a span of 22 bases. Germline V gene data show CDR1 as SQVTM and CDR2 as ANQGSEA. The CDR3 nucleotides read TGCAGCGTCCCGCGGGGGCGGGAGCAGTACTACTTC. Its translation is CSVPRGREQYYF.

The chain couples TRBV5-1 to TRBJ1-2; D is unresolved. CDR1 and CDR2 from the germline V gene are SGHRS and YFSETQ. V dropped 4 bases and J dropped 2 bases, with 15 bases sitting between them. This CDR3 comprises 15 residues. For the CDR3, the DNA is TGCGCCAGCAGCCACGGGATATCGAGGAACTATGGCTACACCTTC. This codes for CASSHGISRNYGYTF.

This clonotype occurred many times. The CDR3 nucleotides read TGCAGTGCTCAAAGGGATAGCAATCAGCCCCAGCATTTT. Its protein is CSAQRDSNQPQHF. The chain recombines TRBV20-1 with TRBJ1-5; no reliable D call. The CDR3 runs 13 residues. V was shortened by 5 bases and J by 0 bases, with 8 bases between the two germline ends. The germline V gene encodes CDR1 DFQATT and CDR2 SNEGSKA (reference sequence).

This clonotype was seen repeatedly, ten times or more. This chain uses TRBV7-3 with TRBJ2-2, with D unresolved. CDR1 and CDR2 from the germline V gene are SGHTA and FQGTGA. V was clipped by 5 bases and J by 1 base, with 11 bases between them. This CDR3 has 15 residues. The CDR3 DNA reads TGTGCCAGCAGCCCGACCGCTAGGAACACCGGGGAGCTGTTTTTT. Translating it yields CASSPTARNTGELFF.

This clonotype was picked up a small number of times. The CDR3 region has the DNA TGTGCCACCTCAGGACAGGCCCTCGACGAGCAGTACTTC. This codes for CATSGQALDEQYF. The V gene is TRBV6-5, the J gene TRBJ2-7; 7 positions agree with TRBD1. In germline, CDR1 is MNHEY, CDR2 SVGAGI. This CDR3 is built from 13 residues. V lost 10 bases and J lost 5; bases outside the gene matches: 11.

This rearrangement joins TRBV11-2 to TRBJ2-5; no definite D call. Per the germline V gene, CDR1 is SGHAT and CDR2 is FQNNGV. This CDR3 contains 16 residues. Trimming pared 1 base from V and 0 bases from J, leaving 12 bases between. CDR3 bases: TGTGCCAGCAGCTTAGTTCCGGCCCTAAACCAAGAGACCCAGTACTTC. It is translated as CASSLVPALNQETQYF. The full variable domain, in which reference TRBV11-2 and TRBJ2-5 provide the parts outside the CDR3, is EAGVAQSPRYKIIEKRQSVAFWCNPISGHATLYWYQQILGQGPKLLIQFQNNGVVDDSQLPKDRFSAERLKGVDSTLKIQPAKLEDSAVYLCASSLVPALNQETQYFGPGTRLLVL.

The V gene is TRBV5-6, the J gene TRBJ2-5; D is possibly TRBD1 or TRBD2 (5 bases each). Germline V gene data show CDR1 as SGHDT and CDR2 as YYEEEE. This CDR3 region has 16 residues. Trimming took 4 bases from V and 5 from J, leaving 21 bases between them. The CDR3 loop is CASSPASGGAVETQYF. CDR3 nucleotide sequence: TGTGCCAGCAGCCCCGCGAGTGGGGGAGCGGTTGAGACCCAGTACTTC.

As regards this clonotype: A read error may explain this, as a much larger clone is one base away. J is TRBJ1-3 and V is TRBV5-1; possible D gene TRBD1, 5 bases. The CDR3 sequence is 15 residues long. Germline V gene data show CDR1 as SGHRS and CDR2 as YFSETQ. The CDR3: CASSLGGDPGNTMYF. CDR3 DNA sequence: TGCGCCAGCAGCTTGGGGGGGGATCCTGGAAACACCATGTATTTT.

V and J are TRBV7-9 and TRBJ2-7, with D tentatively TRBD1 or TRBD2 (6 bases each). Looked up from germline, CDR1 is SEHNR and CDR2 is FQNEAQ (reference sequence). Trimming shortened V by 1 base and J by 1 base, and 23 bases separated the two germline ends. The CDR3 is made up of 19 amino acids. CDR3 sequence reads: CASSLEGLGQGRRSYEQYF. CDR3 in DNA: TGTGCCAGCAGCTTAGAAGGGTTAGGTCAGGGGAGGAGATCCTACGAGCAGTACTTC.

V usage is TRBV7-3 and J usage is TRBJ1-1, with 9 bases that match TRBD1. The CDR3 is 13 residues long. The J segment lost 7 bases and the V segment lost 4 bases, leaving 4 bases of the junction unmatched. Per the germline V gene, CDR1 is SGHTA and CDR2 is FQGTGA. The CDR3 DNA reads as TGTGCCAGCAGCTCCGGACAGGGGTATGAAGCTTTCTTT. Amino acids: CASSSGQGYEAFF.

The chain has TRBV2 and TRBJ1-6; 9 nucleotides line up with TRBD1. The CDR3 is made up of 15 amino acids. Germline V gene lookup returns CDR1 SNHLY and CDR2 FYNNEI. V gave up 4 bases and J gave up 4 bases; unmatched junction bases: 2. CDR3 sequence reads: CASSGGTGYNSPLHF. The CDR3 DNA reads TGTGCCAGCAGTGGAGGGACAGGGTATAATTCACCCCTCCACTTT.

This clonotype was recorded many times. J is TRBJ2-3 and V is TRBV2, with TRBD2 matching over 8 bases. V trimming: 2 bases; J trimming: 2 bases; junction bases outside the gene matches: 12. The germline V gene has CDR1 SNHLY and CDR2 FYNNEI. CDR3 size: 18 residues. CDR3 amino acids: CASSEQYLAGLNTDTQYF. The CDR3 nucleotides are TGTGCCAGCAGTGAACAATATCTAGCGGGCCTTAACACAGATACGCAGTATTTT.

The rearrangement uses TRBV7-9 and TRBJ2-5, with D unclear. V lost 5 bases and J 7 bases, leaving 14 bases between the germline ends. Germline CDR1 reads SEHNR; CDR2 reads FQNEAQ (reference sequence). There are 13 residues in the CDR3. CDR3 amino acids: CASSDLSWGTQYF. CDR3 coding DNA: TGTGCCAGCAGCGATCTAAGTTGGGGGACCCAGTACTTC.

This clonotype was detected only a few times. This chain connects TRBV9 to TRBJ1-2; maybe TRBD1 (5 bases). The CDR3 has 14 amino acids. V was shortened by 3 bases and J by 5 bases, with 14 bases between the two germline ends. Germline CDR1 reads SGDLS; CDR2 reads YYNGEE. The CDR3 protein is CASSDDTGRYGYTF. The CDR3 nucleotides are TGTGCCAGCAGCGATGACACAGGAAGGTATGGCTACACCTTC.

The chain links TRBV29-1 to TRBJ2-3, with 9 nucleotides matching TRBD2. CDR3 length: 14 residues. Germline CDR1 reads SQVTM; CDR2 reads ANQGSEA. CDR3: CSGILAGSTDTQYF. The DNA of the CDR3 is TGCAGTGGAATTCTAGCGGGGAGCACAGATACGCAGTATTTT.

This rearrangement joins TRBV10-3 to TRBJ2-2; 7 nucleotides match TRBD1. Germline values: CDR1 ENHRY, CDR2 SYGVKD. Trimming removed 8 bases from V and 1 base from J; junction bases left unmatched: 7. The CDR3 covers 15 residues. For the CDR3, the DNA is TGTGCCATCCCCTACAGGGGCGGGAACACCGGGGAGCTGTTTTTT. Translating it yields CAIPYRGGNTGELFF.

This clonotype appeared once. The chain recombines TRBV10-3 with TRBJ1-5, with TRBD1 matching over 8 bases. J gave up 2 bases and V 0 bases, and 3 bases lay outside the gene matches. The CDR3 is 16 residues long. CDR1 and CDR2 (germline): ENHRY, SYGVKD. The CDR3: CAISESTGAGNQPQHF. The CDR3 DNA is TGTGCCATCAGTGAGTCGACAGGGGCTGGCAATCAGCCCCAGCATTTT.

In the case of this clonotype: A much larger clone lies a single base off, so this may be a read error. CDR3 region: CASSYEESSDEQYF. The CDR3 coding sequence is TGTGCCAGCAGTTACGAGGAGAGCTCCGACGAGCAGTACTTC. This sequence joins TRBV6-1 and TRBJ2-7; D is uncertain. The CDR3 has 14 residues. Germline V CDR1 and CDR2: MNHNS, SASEGT.

The rearrangement joins TRBV5-6 to TRBJ1-6; no clear D. Trimming left V 0 bases short and J 8 bases short, with 12 bases between. This CDR3 comprises 15 residues. The germline gives CDR1 SGHDT, CDR2 YYEEEE. The CDR3 DNA reads TGTGCCAGCAGCTTGGAGATGGTGATTGATTCACCCCTCCACTTT. Its translation: CASSLEMVIDSPLHF. The full variable domain, completed using reference TRBV5-6 and TRBJ1-6, is DAGVTQSPTHLIKTRGQQVTLRCSPKSGHDTVSWYQQALGQGPQFIFQYYEEEERQRGNFPDRFSGHQFPNYSSELNVNALLLGDSALYLCASSLEMVIDSPLHFGNGTRLTVT.

This clonotype was counted ten times or more. The chain joins TRBV2 to TRBJ2-2, with D perhaps matching TRBD1 or TRBD2 (6 bases each). Germline V gives CDR1 SNHLY, CDR2 FYNNEI. The CDR3 is 15 residues long. The germline V and J ends were trimmed by 6 bases and 8 bases, with 19 bases remaining between them. This chain's CDR3 is CASSNEIRGGGELFF. The CDR3 DNA reads TGTGCCAGCAGCAACGAGATCAGGGGAGGAGGGGAGCTGTTTTTT. The complete variable domain, with remaining parts taken from reference TRBV2 and TRBJ2-2, reads EPEVTQTPSHQVTQMGQEVILRCVPISNHLYFYWYRQILGQKVEFLVSFYNNEISEKSEIFDDQFSVERPDGSNFTLKIRSTKLEDSAMYFCASSNEIRGGGELFFGEGSRLTVL.

This clonotype was observed at least ten times. The CDR3 reads CSASLTGQPYGYTF. DNA for the CDR3: TGCAGTGCTAGCCTGACGGGACAGCCCTATGGCTACACCTTC. The chain recombines TRBV20-1 with TRBJ1-2; 7 nucleotides line up with TRBD1. The CDR3 is 14 residues long. The germline CDR1 and CDR2 sequences are DFQATT and SNEGSKA (reference sequence). V dropped 3 bases and J dropped 4; count of bases not matched to a gene: 8.

The J gene is TRBJ1-6, the V gene TRBV7-2; weak D call: TRBD1 (5 bases). Germline lookup yields CDR1 SGHTA and CDR2 FQGNSA. The CDR3 is 14 residues long. Trimming removed 2 bases at V and 9 bases at J, with 11 bases between. The CDR3 nucleotides read TGTGCCAGCAGCTTACAGGGTATCTCTTCACCCCTCCACTTT. It encodes CASSLQGISSPLHF.

This clonotype was observed at least ten times. The V gene is TRBV5-6, the J gene TRBJ2-6; D is ambiguous. The CDR3 covers 14 residues. Trimming took off 2 bases at V and 0 bases at J, with 3 bases between the two ends. The germline V gene has CDR1 SGHDT and CDR2 YYEEEE. The DNA of the CDR3 is TGTGCCAGCAGCTTTCTCTCTGGGGCCAACGTCCTGACTTTC. Protein sequence: CASSFLSGANVLTF.

This clonotype came up a few times. CDR3 region: CSVCPQETQYF. CDR3 DNA: TGCAGCGTTTGTCCCCAAGAGACCCAGTACTTC. The rearrangement links TRBV29-1 to TRBJ2-5; D is unresolved. Germline CDR1 reads SQVTM; CDR2 reads ANQGSEA. Between the trimmed V and J ends, which lost 5 bases and 1 base, there was a span of 5 bases. This CDR3 spans 11 amino acids.

The rearrangement links TRBV12-3 or TRBV12-4 to TRBJ1-3; D is possibly TRBD1 (6 bases). This CDR3 region has 13 residues. V was pared by 5 bases and J by 9 bases, with 14 bases between. This chain's CDR3 is CASSATGRSTIYF. CDR3 in DNA: TGTGCCAGCAGTGCAACAGGGAGGAGCACCATATATTTT.

The chain combines TRBV29-1 with TRBJ1-1; no clear D. CDR1 is SQVTM and CDR2 is ANQGSEA in the germline V gene. V lost 6 bases, J lost 1 base, and 12 bases lay in between. This CDR3 region has 13 residues. CDR3 loop: CSVSRRQNTEAFF. For the CDR3, the DNA is TGCAGCGTGAGCCGACGACAGAACACTGAAGCTTTCTTT.

The table lists this clonotype with many counts. The chain couples TRBV5-1 to TRBJ2-7, with 7 bases matching TRBD2. The CDR3 spans 16 residues. The trim removed 0 bases at V and 0 bases at J, leaving 6 bases unmatched. Germline loops: CDR1 SGHRS, CDR2 YFSETQ. DNA for the CDR3: TGCGCCAGCAGCTTGGCGCCTAGCGGCAACTCCTACGAGCAGTACTTC. Its translation: CASSLAPSGNSYEQYF.